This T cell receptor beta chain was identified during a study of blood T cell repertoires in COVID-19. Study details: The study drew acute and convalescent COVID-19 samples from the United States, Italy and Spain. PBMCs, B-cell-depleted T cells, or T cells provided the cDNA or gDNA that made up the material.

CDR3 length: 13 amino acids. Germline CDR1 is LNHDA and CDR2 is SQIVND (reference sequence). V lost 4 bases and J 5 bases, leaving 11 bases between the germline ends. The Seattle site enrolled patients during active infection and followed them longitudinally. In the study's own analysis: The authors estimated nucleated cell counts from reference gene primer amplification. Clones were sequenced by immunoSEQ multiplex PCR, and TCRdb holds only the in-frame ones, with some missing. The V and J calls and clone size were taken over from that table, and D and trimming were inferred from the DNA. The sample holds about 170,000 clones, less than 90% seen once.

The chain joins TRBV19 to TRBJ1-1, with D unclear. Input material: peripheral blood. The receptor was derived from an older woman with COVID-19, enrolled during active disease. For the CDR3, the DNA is TGTGCCAGTAGTAGGGGAGTTGCAACTGAAGCTTTCTTT. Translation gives CASSRGVATEAFF.